This T cell receptor beta chain is drawn from a study of blood T cell repertoires in COVID-19. Study at large: There were acute and convalescent COVID-19 samples, and they came from the United States, Italy and Spain. The cDNA or gDNA used as material had been derived from T cells, B-cell-depleted T cells, or PBMCs.

The repertoire was sequenced with immunoSEQ multiplex PCR; TCRdb's copy has only in-frame clones and lacks some. The sample has 150,000 or so clones; over 75% are singletons. The J segment lost 4 bases and the V segment lost 4 bases, leaving 13 bases of the junction unmatched. This CDR3 is 18 amino acids long. Germline V gives CDR1 SGHRS, CDR2 YFSETQ. The chain has TRBV5-1 and TRBJ2-3; TRBD2 agrees at 12 bases. Sequenced: peripheral blood. This TCR came from a human donor in a cohort sampled during active COVID-19. The CDR3, as DNA: TGCGCCAGCAGCAAGATGGACCGACTAGCGGGAGCATCAGATACGCAGTATTTT. Protein sequence: CASSKMDRLAGASDTQYF.